What follows are 17 T cell receptor beta chains derived from one specimen sequenced in a study of Graves' ophthalmopathy and Graves' hyperthyroidism. As the template, RNA transcripts were used to amplify TCR beta CDR3 regions. First-round RT-PCR relied on HTBI primers, and a second-round multiplex PCR came next. One entry per CDR3 protein, called by TCRdb with MiXCR from the multiplex PCR reads. The sample has about 700,000 distinct CDR3 sequences; 35% to 50% are singletons. The sample was peripheral blood. The receptor set was obtained from an adult man with Graves' ophthalmopathy.

This clonotype occurred a few times. The rearrangement uses TRBV4-1 and TRBJ2-7, with D possibly matching TRBD2 (6 bases). Trimming stripped 0 bases from V and 2 bases from J, with 14 bases between. Germline CDR1 is MGHRA and CDR2 is YSYEKL. This CDR3 region has 16 residues. The CDR3 bases are TGCGCCAGCAGCCAAGATCGGGGGAGAAAGGCCTACGAGCAGTACTTC. As protein: CASSQDRGRKAYEQYF.

The rearrangement links TRBV25-1 to TRBJ2-2; the match to TRBD2 covers 7 bases. The CDR3 has 17 amino acids. Germline values: CDR1 MGHDK, CDR2 SYGVNS. J gave up 2 bases and V 5 bases, and 11 bases lay outside the gene matches. This chain's CDR3 is CASSLGQGGYNTGELFF. The CDR3 DNA reads TGTGCCAGCAGTTTAGGCCAGGGAGGGTACAACACCGGGGAGCTGTTTTTT.

With regard to this clonotype: One junction end does not reproduce the germline sequence, and a read error may be involved. In nucleotides, the CDR3 is TGTGCCAGCAGCTTAGTAGGGACAGGGGTCACCGGGGAGCTGCTTTTT. This codes for CASSLVGTGVTGELLF. J is TRBJ2-2 and V is TRBV11-2; 10 bases align to TRBD1. CDR3 length equals 16 residues. From germline, CDR1 is SGHAT and CDR2 FQNNGV.

J is TRBJ2-7 and V is TRBV10-3; D may correspond to TRBD1 or TRBD2 (5 bases each). The V end lost 10 bases, the J end lost 3 bases, and 19 bases lay between the germline ends. Per the germline V gene, CDR1 is ENHRY and CDR2 is SYGVKD. This CDR3 is built from 14 residues. DNA for the CDR3: TGTGCCAGCAGGACCGGGACGGACTTCTACGAGCAGTACTTC. Its translation: CASRTGTDFYEQYF.

V usage is TRBV29-1 and J usage is TRBJ2-6, with 7 bases identical to TRBD1. The CDR3 covers 14 residues. The trim removed 8 bases at V and 0 bases at J, leaving 4 bases unmatched. Germline V gives CDR1 SQVTM, CDR2 ANQGSEA. The DNA of the CDR3 is TGCAGCAGTTACAGGGGCTCTGGGGCCAACGTCCTGACTTTC. It is translated as CSSYRGSGANVLTF.

In its sample, this clonotype was seen a few times. This sequence joins TRBV5-6 and TRBJ2-7; D is possibly TRBD2 (6 bases). This CDR3 spans 15 amino acids. Germline CDR1 reads SGHDT; CDR2 reads YYEEEE. V was trimmed by 4 bases and J by 7 bases, leaving 21 bases between them. In DNA form, the CDR3 reads TGTGCCAGCAGCCGTCCGGAGGCGGGGCCCAGGGAGCAGTACTTC. Amino acid sequence: CASSRPEAGPREQYF.

This chain joins TRBV12-3 or TRBV12-4 and TRBJ2-7; 7 bases line up with TRBD2. V was pared by 4 bases and J by 3 bases, with 9 bases of the junction left unmatched. The CDR3 is made up of 15 amino acids. CDR3: CASSWGEGQGYEQYF. The CDR3 bases are TGTGCCAGCAGTTGGGGGGAGGGTCAGGGCTACGAGCAGTACTTC.

The sample holds many counts of this clonotype. This chain joins TRBV5-1 and TRBJ1-1, with D hard to call. This CDR3 has 15 residues. Germline V gene data show CDR1 as SGHRS and CDR2 as YFSETQ. With 0 bases removed from V and 0 bases from J, the gap between germline ends came to 9 bases. The CDR3 DNA is TGCGCCAGCAGCTTGGAGCGACGGATGAACACTGAAGCTTTCTTT. It codes for CASSLERRMNTEAFF.

This clonotype has a count of ten or more. The chain has TRBV5-4 and TRBJ2-2, with a tentative D call TRBD2 (6 bases). The length of the CDR3 is 15 residues. Trimming removed 2 bases at V and 2 bases at J, with 10 bases between. Per the germline V gene, CDR1 is SGHNT and CDR2 is YYREEE (reference sequence). The CDR3 is CASSLGLTNTGELFF. The CDR3 DNA sequence: TGTGCCAGCAGCTTAGGACTAACTAACACCGGGGAGCTGTTTTTT.

In this sample, this clonotype turned up a few times. The rearrangement links TRBV7-2 to TRBJ1-5, with TRBD1 identical over 7 bases. Germline assignment: CDR1 SGHTA and CDR2 FQGNSA. CDR3 size: 15 residues. Losses at the gene ends were 11 bases for V and 0 bases for J; bases not matched to a gene: 10. This chain's CDR3 is CAPWTGSYSNQPQHF. The CDR3 DNA follows: TGTGCCCCCTGGACAGGATCCTATAGCAATCAGCCCCAGCATTTT.

The chain combines TRBV19 with TRBJ1-2, with 10 bases aligning to TRBD1. The germline V gene has CDR1 LNHDA and CDR2 SQIVND (reference sequence). The CDR3 covers 15 residues. The junction had 8 bases not matched to a gene; V was cut back by 5 bases and J by 5 bases. CDR3 coding DNA: TGTGCCAGTAGTTTCGGGACAGGGGAGTTTTATGGCTACACCTTC. This translates into CASSFGTGEFYGYTF.

This clonotype was recorded a few times. V gene TRBV19 combines with J gene TRBJ2-7; possible D gene TRBD2, 6 bases. V was pared by 3 bases and J by 0 bases, with 12 bases between. Germline CDR1 reads LNHDA; CDR2 reads SQIVND (reference sequence). CDR3 size: 15 residues. CDR3 sequence (DNA): TGTGCCAGTAGTATCGGGTACGGGAGCTCCTACGAGCAGTACTTC. Amino acids: CASSIGYGSSYEQYF.

This sequence joins TRBV7-8 and TRBJ2-7, with TRBD2 identical over 12 bases. The CDR3 covers 16 residues. Unmatched junction bases numbered 10, after V lost 5 bases and J lost 5 bases. The germline V gene has CDR1 SGHVS and CDR2 FQNEAQ. CDR3 region: CASSLLTSGSSDEQYF. The CDR3, as DNA: TGTGCCAGCAGCCTACTGACTAGCGGGAGTAGCGACGAGCAGTACTTC.

The V call is TRBV18, the J call TRBJ2-7; no firm D call. The CDR3 runs 15 residues. The V end lost 0 bases, the J end lost 2 bases, and 11 bases lay between the germline ends. Per germline, CDR1 KGHSH and CDR2 LQKENI. CDR3 sequence: CASSPPWAETYEQYF. The CDR3 DNA reads TGTGCCAGCTCACCACCGTGGGCAGAGACCTACGAGCAGTACTTC.

This clonotype was recorded many times. The rearrangement joins TRBV19 to TRBJ1-5; maybe TRBD1 (6 bases). V was clipped by 10 bases and J by 6 bases, with 7 bases between them. CDR3 size: 10 residues. Germline V gene sequence: CDR1 LNHDA, CDR2 SQIVND (reference sequence). CDR3 in DNA: TGTGCCACAGGGGCTCAGCCCCAGCATTTT. Residues: CATGAQPQHF. Filled out from reference TRBV19 and TRBJ1-5, the complete variable domain reads DGGITQSPKYLFRKEGQNVTLSCEQNLNHDAMYWYRQDPGQGLRLIYYSQIVNDFQKGDIAEGYSVSREKKESFPLTVTSAQKNPTAFYLCATGAQPQHFGDGTRLSIL.

This clonotype was recorded many times. The chain uses TRBV5-1 and TRBJ1-1; D not resolved. The CDR3 length is 14 residues. The V gene's germline CDR1 is SGHRS and CDR2 YFSETQ. V lost 6 bases and J lost 2, with 14 bases in between. This chain's CDR3 is CASMPQVANTEAFF. In DNA form, the CDR3 reads TGCGCCAGCATGCCCCAGGTTGCAAACACTGAAGCTTTCTTT.

At least ten counts were recorded for this clonotype. The CDR3 is CASSPNTGRELFF. For the CDR3, the DNA is TGTGCCAGTAGTCCAAATACGGGGAGGGAGCTGTTTTTT. The chain links TRBV19 to TRBJ2-2, with D possibly being TRBD2 (5 bases). V was pared by 5 bases and J by 9 bases, with 13 bases between. CDR3 length equals 13 residues. CDR1 is LNHDA and CDR2 is SQIVND in the germline V gene (reference sequence). The entire variable domain, with the rest obtained from reference TRBV19 and TRBJ2-2, is as follows: DGGITQSPKYLFRKEGQNVTLSCEQNLNHDAMYWYRQDPGQGLRLIYYSQIVNDFQKGDIAEGYSVSREKKESFPLTVTSAQKNPTAFYLCASSPNTGRELFFGEGSRLTVL.